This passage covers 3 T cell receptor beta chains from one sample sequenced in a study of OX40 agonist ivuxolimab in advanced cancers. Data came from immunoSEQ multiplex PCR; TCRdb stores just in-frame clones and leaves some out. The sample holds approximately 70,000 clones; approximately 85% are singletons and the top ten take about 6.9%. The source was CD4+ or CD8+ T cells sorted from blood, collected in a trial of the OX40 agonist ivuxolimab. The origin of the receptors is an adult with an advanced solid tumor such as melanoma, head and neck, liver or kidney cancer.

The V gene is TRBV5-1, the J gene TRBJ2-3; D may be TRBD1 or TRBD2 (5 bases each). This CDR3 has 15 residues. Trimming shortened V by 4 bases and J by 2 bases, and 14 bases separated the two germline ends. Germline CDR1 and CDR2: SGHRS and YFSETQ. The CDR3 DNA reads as TGCGCCAGCAGCATCCGGGACGGAGACACAGATACGCAGTATTTT. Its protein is CASSIRDGDTDTQYF. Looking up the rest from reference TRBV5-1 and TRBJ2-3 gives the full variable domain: KAGVTQTPRYLIKTRGQQVTLSCSPISGHRSVSWYQQTPGQGLQFLFEYFSETQRNKGNFPGRFSGRQFSNSRSEMNVSTLELGDSALYLCASSIRDGDTDTQYFGPGTRLTVL.

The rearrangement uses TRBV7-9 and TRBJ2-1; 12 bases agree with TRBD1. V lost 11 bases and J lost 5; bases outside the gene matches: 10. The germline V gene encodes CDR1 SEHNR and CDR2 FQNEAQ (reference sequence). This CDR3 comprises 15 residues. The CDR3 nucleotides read TGTGCCGACACCCCGGGACAGGGGGCTAACAATGAGCAGTTCTTC. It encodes CADTPGQGANNEQFF.

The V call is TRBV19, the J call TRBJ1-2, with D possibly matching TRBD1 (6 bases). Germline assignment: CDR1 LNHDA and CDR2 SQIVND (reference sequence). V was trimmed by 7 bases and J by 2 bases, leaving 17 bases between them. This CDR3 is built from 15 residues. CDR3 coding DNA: TGTGCCAGTACTACGCCTGGGGGGCCGAACTATGGCTACACCTTC. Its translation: CASTTPGGPNYGYTF.